One TCR beta chain is described in this entry. This specimen comes from a study of T cells in Graves' hyperthyroidism and ophthalmopathy. Amplification targeted TCR beta CDR3 regions from RNA transcripts. When the TCR CDR3 underwent first-round RT-PCR, the HTBI primer set was used. TCRdb reanalysed the multiplex PCR reads using MiXCR and keeps one entry per CDR3 protein. The profile shows around 380,000 distinct CDR3 sequences, approximately 13% of them singletons. Blood was sampled at initial diagnosis of hyperthyroidism, prior to onset of any ophthalmopathy symptoms. This clonotype was sampled from a man aged 30 to 45 with Graves' hyperthyroidism that later progressed to Graves' ophthalmopathy. What was sequenced was blood.

The CDR3 nucleotides are TGTGCCAGCAGTGACGACCTAGAGGAGACCCAGTACTTC. Protein sequence: CASSDDLEETQYF. The genes are TRBV2 and TRBJ2-5; D is ambiguous. This CDR3 has 13 residues. Germline V gives CDR1 SNHLY, CDR2 FYNNEI. Trimming stripped 3 bases from V and 5 bases from J, with 10 bases between.